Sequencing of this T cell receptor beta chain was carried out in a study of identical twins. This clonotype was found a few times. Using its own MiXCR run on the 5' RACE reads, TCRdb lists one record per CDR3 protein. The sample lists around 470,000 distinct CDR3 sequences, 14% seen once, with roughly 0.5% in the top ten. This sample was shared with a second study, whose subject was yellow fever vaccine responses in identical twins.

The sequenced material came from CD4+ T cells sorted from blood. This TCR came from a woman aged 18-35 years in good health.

The CDR3 region has the DNA TGCAGTGCTAGAGATCCGCGCTCCGAGGGCAATGAGCAGTTCTTC. Amino acid sequence: CSARDPRSEGNEQFF. The chain joins TRBV20-1 to TRBJ2-1, with D possibly TRBD2 on 5 matching bases. The ends were cut back, 0 bases at V and 6 bases at J, with 15 bases in the middle. The V gene's germline CDR1 is DFQATT and CDR2 SNEGSKA (reference sequence). This CDR3 contains 15 residues.